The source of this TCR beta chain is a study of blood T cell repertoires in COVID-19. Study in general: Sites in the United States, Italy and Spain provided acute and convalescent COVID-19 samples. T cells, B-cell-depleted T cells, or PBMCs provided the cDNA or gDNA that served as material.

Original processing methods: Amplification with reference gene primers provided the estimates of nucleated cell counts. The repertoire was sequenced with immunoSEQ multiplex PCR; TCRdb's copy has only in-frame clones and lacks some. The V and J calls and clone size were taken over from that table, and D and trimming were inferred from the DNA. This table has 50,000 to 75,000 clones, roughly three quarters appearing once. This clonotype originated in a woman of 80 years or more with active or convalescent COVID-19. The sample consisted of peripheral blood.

CDR3: CASSSQGAGNTIYF. The CDR3 region has the DNA TGCGCCAGCAGCTCGCAGGGGGCTGGAAACACCATATATTTT. The chain recombines TRBV5-1 with TRBJ1-3, with 7 bases that match TRBD1. The CDR3 loop spans 14 amino acids. Trimming at V came to 3 bases and at J to 2 bases, leaving 2 bases not matched to a gene. Germline V gene data show CDR1 as SGHRS and CDR2 as YFSETQ.